Listed here are 16 T cell receptor beta chains from one sample, sequenced in a study of blood T cell repertoires in COVID-19. Measured with immunoSEQ multiplex PCR; TCRdb has only the in-frame clones, and not every one. Of around 120,000 clones listed, almost 70% are singletons. The source material was peripheral blood. These TCRs come from an older woman with acute or convalescent COVID-19.

In DNA form, the CDR3 reads TGTGCCAGCTCACCTAGGACTAGCCGCACAGATACGCAGTATTTT. Translation: CASSPRTSRTDTQYF. V gene TRBV18 combines with J gene TRBJ2-3, with TRBD2 matching over 8 bases. Trimming cost V 3 bases and J 1 base; bases outside gene matches: 3. The CDR3 is 15 amino acids. Germline lookup yields CDR1 KGHSH and CDR2 LQKENI.

V is TRBV6-6 and J is TRBJ2-1; 10 bases map to TRBD2. Germline lookup yields CDR1 MNHNY and CDR2 SVGAGI (reference sequence). The CDR3 has 15 amino acids. V trimming: 11 bases; J trimming: 0 bases; junction bases outside the gene matches: 7. The CDR3 DNA is TGTGCCGGAGGGAAGCGGGGGGGCTCCTACAATGAGCAGTTCTTC. It translates to CAGGKRGGSYNEQFF.

The gene calls are TRBV21-1 and TRBJ2-4; TRBD1 is taken as the D call from the table, unchecked against the DNA. TRBV21-1 is termed a pseudogene. This CDR3 is built from 19 residues. CDR3: CASSKVLGLHPTLRNIQYF. The CDR3 nucleotides are TGTGCCAGCAGCAAAGTACTGGGCCTTCATCCCACCCTGAGAAACATTCAGTACTTC.

The rearrangement links TRBV25-1 to TRBJ2-2; 12 bases are shared with TRBD2. Losses at the gene ends were 10 bases for V and 6 bases for J; bases not matched to a gene: 9. Per the germline V gene, CDR1 is MGHDK and CDR2 is SYGVNS. This CDR3 spans 15 amino acids. This CDR3 reads CANKRSSGGAGELFF. The CDR3 region has the DNA TGTGCCAACAAAAGGTCTAGCGGGGGGGCCGGGGAGCTGTTTTTT.

The CDR3 coding sequence is TGCGCCAGCAGCCAAGAATCAGTTCCTCGCGGGAGACAGTATTTT. The encoded protein is CASSQESVPRGRQYF. The genes are TRBV4-1 and TRBJ2-3; 7 positions match TRBD2. The CDR3 spans 15 residues. Per germline, CDR1 MGHRA and CDR2 YSYEKL. With V trimmed by 0 bases and J by 12 bases, 12 bases remained unmatched.

This clone was detected a few times. The J gene is TRBJ2-7, the V gene TRBV20-1, with D unresolved. The CDR3 length is 11 residues. From germline, CDR1 is DFQATT and CDR2 SNEGSKA (reference sequence). The germline V and J ends were trimmed by 6 bases and 4 bases, with 10 bases remaining between them. The DNA of the CDR3 is TGCAGTGCAAGCCAAGAGTACGAGCAGTACTTC. Its translation is CSASQEYEQYF.

The rearrangement joins TRBV5-1 to TRBJ2-2; a weak D match, TRBD1 (5 bases). Trimming removed 9 bases at V and 2 bases at J, with 11 bases between. The germline V gene encodes CDR1 SGHRS and CDR2 YFSETQ. The CDR3 totals 13 residues. CDR3 region: CATRADNTGELFF. The CDR3, as DNA: TGCGCCACCAGGGCAGATAACACCGGGGAGCTGTTTTTT.

The rearrangement uses TRBV18 and TRBJ1-2; the D gene is possibly TRBD1 (6 bases). The CDR3 runs 17 residues. Germline V CDR1 and CDR2: KGHSH, LQKENI. The V gene lost 3 bases and the J gene lost 0 bases, with 17 bases spanning the gap. The CDR3 coding sequence is TGTGCCAGCTCACCCCCTGGTCGACAGGTGCCTAACTATGGCTACACCTTC. Its translation is CASSPPGRQVPNYGYTF.

The chain recombines TRBV10-2 with TRBJ2-6; 7 bases map to TRBD1. The CDR3 is 19 amino acids. With V trimmed by 7 bases and J by 0 bases, 15 bases remained unmatched. CDR1 WSHSY and CDR2 SAAADI come from the germline V gene. CDR3 nucleotide sequence: TGCGCCAGCACCGGACTTTCCGGGACAGCCAACTCTGGGGCCAACGTCCTGACTTTC. Its translation: CASTGLSGTANSGANVLTF.

V is TRBV27 and J is TRBJ1-6, with TRBD1 as a possible D gene (5 bases). CDR3 length equals 17 residues. The V and J ends lost 8 bases and 0 bases respectively, with 17 bases between them. Per the germline V gene, CDR1 is MNHEY and CDR2 is SMNVEV (reference sequence). Here the CDR3 reads CASSGGVLSSYNSPLHF. In nucleotides, the CDR3 is TGTGCCAGCTCGGGAGGGGTCCTTAGCTCCTATAATTCACCCCTCCACTTT.

The chain combines TRBV6-6 with TRBJ1-5, with no clear D. This CDR3 is built from 17 residues. In germline, CDR1 is MNHNY, CDR2 SVGAGI (reference sequence). V lost 5 bases, J lost 0 bases, and 17 bases lay in between. CDR3 region: CASSPLGAFSSNQPQHF. The CDR3 region has the DNA TGTGCCAGCAGTCCCCTTGGAGCCTTCTCTAGCAATCAGCCCCAGCATTTT.

CDR3 sequence: CASSIATGLITEAFF. The CDR3 DNA reads TGTGCCAGCAGCATTGCAACAGGGCTAATAACTGAAGCTTTCTTT. The chain links TRBV11-2 to TRBJ1-1; D is perhaps TRBD1 (6 bases). The germline gives CDR1 SGHAT, CDR2 FQNNGV. V shed 5 bases and J shed 5 bases, with 18 bases lying between them. The CDR3 totals 15 residues.

This clone has just a few counts. The gene calls are TRBV9 and TRBJ2-7; 9 nucleotides align to TRBD1. Germline trimming cut 3 bases from V and 2 bases from J; bases unmatched to any gene: 12. CDR3 length: 17 amino acids. Germline CDR1 and CDR2: SGDLS and YYNGEE. The CDR3: CASSANPGTGNTYEQYF. The CDR3, as DNA: TGTGCCAGCAGCGCGAACCCCGGGACAGGGAATACCTACGAGCAGTACTTC.

In this sample, this clone turned up a few times. This chain joins TRBV12-3 or TRBV12-4 and TRBJ2-2; weak D call: TRBD2 (5 bases). The V end was cut by 6 bases, the J end by 5 bases, with 10 bases between. The CDR3 is 13 amino acids. This CDR3 is CASRYRGTGELFF. The CDR3 DNA follows: TGTGCCAGCAGGTACAGAGGGACCGGGGAGCTGTTTTTT.

The CDR3 sequence is CASSSPGLAGDNEQFF. The CDR3 DNA sequence: TGCGCCAGCAGCTCTCCGGGACTAGCGGGAGACAATGAGCAGTTCTTC. This sequence joins TRBV5-1 and TRBJ2-1; 14 bases line up with TRBD2. Per the germline V gene, CDR1 is SGHRS and CDR2 is YFSETQ. The V and J ends lost 3 bases and 5 bases, in that order; junction bases with no gene match: 4. This CDR3 comprises 16 residues.

The CDR3 sequence: CASKQGAVVNTEAFF. The CDR3, as DNA: TGTGCCAGCAAACAGGGGGCAGTTGTGAACACTGAAGCTTTCTTT. The gene calls are TRBV6-5 and TRBJ1-1; 9 bases are shared with TRBD1. From germline, CDR1 is MNHEY and CDR2 SVGAGI. With V trimmed by 7 bases and J by 0 bases, 6 bases remained unmatched. This CDR3 contains 15 residues.